The next 11 T cell receptor beta chains were all read from a single sample in a study of vaccination effects on CD4 cells after COVID-19. Using viral peptide pools, the ViraFEST assay grew out antigen-specific CD4+ T cells prior to sequencing. Once cultured for 10 to 11 days, the cells underwent separation to obtain CD4+ T cells. This individual tested PCR-positive for SARS-CoV-2 infection between March and December 2020. The antigens these receptors bind are not known. Clones were sequenced by immunoSEQ multiplex PCR, and TCRdb holds only the in-frame ones, with some missing. This sample carries roughly 45,000 clones, 75% of them seen once, and the ten largest clones take 25% to 30%. The sample in question was CD4+ T cells from PBMCs cultured with a peptide pool, obtained before COVID-19 vaccination. These TCRs come from a human donor who had a prior SARS-CoV-2 infection.

The V gene is TRBV7-9, the J gene TRBJ1-2; D gene uncertain. CDR1 and CDR2 (germline): SEHNR, FQNEAQ (reference sequence). V lost 7 bases to trimming and J lost 6 bases, with 15 bases between them. This CDR3 spans 13 amino acids. CDR3 in amino acids: CASTMTHSDGYTF. The CDR3 DNA reads as TGTGCCAGCACCATGACCCATTCGGATGGCTACACCTTC.

The chain carries TRBV19 and TRBJ2-3, with 9 bases identical to TRBD2. Unmatched junction bases numbered 5, after V lost 5 bases and J lost 2 bases. Germline V CDR1 and CDR2: LNHDA, SQIVND (reference sequence). The CDR3 is made up of 15 amino acids. CDR3 sequence (DNA): TGTGCCAGTAGTCTTGGACTAGCGCCCACAGATACGCAGTATTTT. Its translation is CASSLGLAPTDTQYF.

The chain is built from TRBV16 and TRBJ2-7; D is undetermined. V gave up 5 bases and J gave up 7 bases, with 12 bases separating them. CDR1 and CDR2 from the germline V gene are KGHSY and FQNENV. The CDR3 length is 12 residues. The CDR3 nucleotides are TGTGCCAGCAGCTACGGGCTCGGGGAGCAGTACTTC. Its translation is CASSYGLGEQYF.

The gene calls are TRBV14 and TRBJ2-7; D is unresolved. This CDR3 is 14 amino acids long. Germline V CDR1 and CDR2: SGHDN, FVKESK. The V and J ends lost 5 bases and 4 bases respectively, with 15 bases between them. Here the CDR3 DNA reads TGTGCCAGCAGCTACGATGACACGATATACGAGCAGTACTTC. Translation gives CASSYDDTIYEQYF.

This clone was seen a single time. The chain couples TRBV2 to TRBJ1-3, with D possibly TRBD1 on 5 matching bases. The germline gives CDR1 SNHLY, CDR2 FYNNEI. Trimming pared 6 bases from V and 2 bases from J, leaving 11 bases between. CDR3 length: 14 residues. CDR3 DNA sequence: TGTGCCAGCAGACCCCAGGGCCCTGGAAACACCATATATTTT. It yields the protein CASRPQGPGNTIYF.

The sample holds a few counts of this clone. The rearrangement uses TRBV4-2 and TRBJ2-2; a possible D gene is TRBD2 (6 bases). Germline V gene lookup returns CDR1 LGHNA and CDR2 YNFKEQ. Trimming removed 0 bases from V and 0 bases from J, with 14 bases in between. CDR3 length: 18 amino acids. The CDR3 region is CASSQDLLAITNTGELFF. The CDR3 DNA reads as TGTGCCAGCAGCCAAGATCTCCTAGCGATAACGAACACCGGGGAGCTGTTTTTT.

This clone came up once. This sequence joins TRBV12-5 and TRBJ2-1; D call uncertain. The V gene's germline CDR1 is LGHNT and CDR2 FRNRAP. The CDR3 consists of 16 residues. Trimming removed 0 bases from V and 3 bases from J, with 12 bases in between. The CDR3 region has the DNA TGTGCTAGTGGTTTGGTACGAGTAAACAGCTACAATGAGCAGTTCTTC. Residues: CASGLVRVNSYNEQFF.

This clone was detected only a few times. V gene TRBV19 combines with J gene TRBJ2-5, with no clear D. The V and J ends lost 5 bases and 10 bases respectively, with 11 bases between them. Germline-derived CDR1 and CDR2 are LNHDA and SQIVND (reference sequence). This CDR3 is built from 11 residues. The CDR3 region has the DNA TGTGCCAGTAGTGCCGAGGTTGTCCAGTACTTC. Translating gives CASSAEVVQYF.

In its sample, this clone was seen many times. The CDR3 DNA reads as TGCGCCAGCAGCCTGCGAACAGGGAACCTTAGGAATCAGCCCCAGCATTTT. Translated, it gives CASSLRTGNLRNQPQHF. This sequence joins TRBV4-1 and TRBJ1-5; D is possibly TRBD1 (6 bases). V was shortened by 4 bases and J by 4 bases, with 20 bases between the two germline ends. CDR1 MGHRA and CDR2 YSYEKL come from the germline V gene. This CDR3 contains 17 residues.

This CDR3 reads CASSYTGQPQGGYTF. CDR3 bases: TGTGCCAGCAGTTACACTGGACAGCCTCAGGGGGGCTACACCTTC. This chain uses TRBV6-5 with TRBJ1-2, with a possible D match to TRBD1 (6 bases). The ends were cut back, 2 bases at V and 8 bases at J, with 18 bases in the middle. CDR3 size: 15 residues. CDR1 MNHEY and CDR2 SVGAGI come from the germline V gene.

The chain recombines TRBV7-8 with TRBJ2-2; D not certain. The CDR3 totals 15 residues. Deletions cut 1 base from V and 6 bases from J, with 12 bases between. The germline CDR1 and CDR2 sequences are SGHVS and FQNEAQ. The CDR3 sequence is CASSLGAAQPGELFF. The DNA for the CDR3 is TGTGCCAGCAGCTTAGGGGCAGCCCAACCCGGGGAGCTGTTTTTT.